Listed below are T cell receptor beta chains from one sample, sequenced in a study of blood T cell repertoires in COVID-19. Profiled with immunoSEQ multiplex PCR; TCRdb holds only in-frame clones, not every one. The sample lists fewer than 200,000 clones, 87% seen once, with roughly 1.2% in the top ten. Material: PBMCs or T cells enriched from blood (not recorded which). The receptors shown here come from a human donor with acute COVID-19. The donor label of this sample is uncertain. Both conserved end residues are part of each CDR3. The order of the fields is V gene, J gene, D gene, clone size, CDR3 protein, CDR3 DNA. The D gene is left open where the match is weak. A clone size is listed for some rows: how often the clone was seen (once, few, many), or a class if it is expanded.

v_call: TRBV11-2
j_call: TRBJ1-1
d_call: TRBD1
clone_size: NA
cdr3_aa: CASSPWTGGRGNTEAFF
cdr3_nt: TGTGCCAGCAGCCCGTGGACAGGGGGCCGGGGGAACACTGAAGCTTTCTTT

v_call: TRBV21-1
j_call: TRBJ2-7
d_call: NA
clone_size: once
cdr3_aa: CASSKGGGILSYEQYF
cdr3_nt: TGTGCCAGCAGCAAAGGAGGTGGAATTCTCTCCTACGAGCAGTACTTC

v_call: TRBV28
j_call: TRBJ2-7
d_call: NA
clone_size: NA
cdr3_aa: CASSPSVSYEQYF
cdr3_nt: TGTGCCAGCAGCCCTAGCGTATCCTACGAGCAGTACTTC

v_call: TRBV2
j_call: TRBJ2-1
d_call: TRBD2
clone_size: many
cdr3_aa: CASNKLAGSYNEQFF
cdr3_nt: TGTGCCAGCAATAAACTAGCGGGGAGCTACAATGAGCAGTTCTTC

v_call: TRBV11-2
j_call: TRBJ1-3
d_call: NA
clone_size: NA
cdr3_aa: CASSVDRNGNTIYF
cdr3_nt: TGTGCCAGCAGCGTAGACAGGAATGGAAACACCATATATTTT

v_call: TRBV29-1
j_call: TRBJ1-2
d_call: NA
clone_size: NA
cdr3_aa: CSVEGGDYGYTF
cdr3_nt: TGCAGCGTAGAGGGCGGCGACTATGGCTACACCTTC

v_call: TRBV5-1
j_call: TRBJ1-4
d_call: NA
clone_size: NA
cdr3_aa: CASSFDRPNEKLFF
cdr3_nt: TGCGCCAGCAGCTTTGACAGACCTAATGAAAAACTGTTTTTT

v_call: TRBV7-3
j_call: TRBJ2-3
d_call: NA
clone_size: NA
cdr3_aa: CASSFDSTPDTQYF
cdr3_nt: TGTGCCAGCAGCTTCGACAGCACCCCAGATACGCAGTATTTT

v_call: TRBV7-2
j_call: TRBJ1-1
d_call: TRBD1
clone_size: NA
cdr3_aa: CASSLVRGQGEAFF
cdr3_nt: TGTGCCAGCAGCTTAGTCCGTGGACAGGGAGAAGCTTTCTTT

v_call: TRBV5-1
j_call: TRBJ2-3
d_call: NA
clone_size: NA
cdr3_aa: CASSQTGPPGDTQYF
cdr3_nt: TGCGCCAGCAGCCAAACAGGGCCCCCCGGGGATACGCAGTATTTT

v_call: TRBV11-3
j_call: TRBJ2-3
d_call: NA
clone_size: NA
cdr3_aa: CASSYLEADTQYF
cdr3_nt: TGTGCCAGCAGCTATCTCGAGGCCGATACGCAGTATTTT

v_call: TRBV6-6
j_call: TRBJ2-7
d_call: TRBD1
clone_size: NA
cdr3_aa: CASSFRDRAGEQYF
cdr3_nt: TGTGCCAGCAGTTTTCGGGACAGGGCTGGTGAGCAGTACTTC

v_call: TRBV7-3
j_call: TRBJ2-7
d_call: TRBD1
clone_size: medium-sized
cdr3_aa: CASSPPPTGWGEQYF
cdr3_nt: TGTGCCAGCAGCCCCCCCCCGACAGGGTGGGGCGAGCAGTACTTC

v_call: TRBV7-9
j_call: TRBJ1-1
d_call: TRBD1
clone_size: NA
cdr3_aa: CASSSRDRGFEAFF
cdr3_nt: TGTGCCAGCAGCTCCCGGGACAGGGGTTTTGAAGCTTTCTTT

v_call: TRBV5-1
j_call: TRBJ1-1
d_call: TRBD1
clone_size: NA
cdr3_aa: CASSLPGGTEAFF
cdr3_nt: TGCGCCAGCAGCTTACCAGGGGGCACTGAAGCTTTCTTT

v_call: TRBV5-5
j_call: TRBJ2-3
d_call: TRBD1
clone_size: NA
cdr3_aa: CASSHPGQGTDTQYF
cdr3_nt: TGTGCCAGCAGTCACCCGGGACAGGGTACAGATACGCAGTATTTT

v_call: TRBV19
j_call: TRBJ1-6
d_call: NA
clone_size: NA
cdr3_aa: CASSTQGSYNSPLHF
cdr3_nt: TGTGCCAGTAGTACCCAGGGATCCTATAATTCACCCCTCCACTTT

v_call: TRBV5-1
j_call: TRBJ2-7
d_call: NA
clone_size: NA
cdr3_aa: CASSLAGTYEQYF
cdr3_nt: TGCGCCAGCAGCTTGGCAGGGACATACGAGCAGTACTTC

v_call: TRBV7-2
j_call: TRBJ1-1
d_call: NA
clone_size: NA
cdr3_aa: CASSSQGRKAFF
cdr3_nt: TGTGCCAGCAGCTCCCAGGGGCGGAAGGCTTTCTTT

v_call: TRBV5-1
j_call: TRBJ1-5
d_call: TRBD1
clone_size: NA
cdr3_aa: CASSVDRGKPQHF
cdr3_nt: TGCGCCAGCAGCGTGGACAGGGGCAAGCCCCAGCATTTT

v_call: TRBV11-2
j_call: TRBJ2-7
d_call: NA
clone_size: few
cdr3_aa: CASSLYSRNYEQYF
cdr3_nt: TGTGCCAGCAGCTTATACAGCCGAAACTACGAGCAGTACTTC

v_call: TRBV2
j_call: TRBJ2-7
d_call: TRBD1
clone_size: NA
cdr3_aa: CASRTDRDPIYEQYF
cdr3_nt: TGTGCCAGCAGAACCGACAGGGACCCAATCTACGAGCAGTACTTC

v_call: TRBV6-5
j_call: TRBJ2-2
d_call: NA
clone_size: NA
cdr3_aa: CASSGTLNTGELFF
cdr3_nt: TGTGCCAGCTCCGGGACTCTCAACACCGGGGAGCTGTTTTTT

v_call: TRBV5-1
j_call: TRBJ2-5
d_call: TRBD1
clone_size: NA
cdr3_aa: CASSPRTGGQETQYF
cdr3_nt: TGCGCCAGCAGCCCGCGGACAGGGGGTCAAGAGACCCAGTACTTC

v_call: TRBV6-5
j_call: TRBJ1-2
d_call: TRBD1
clone_size: NA
cdr3_aa: CAPRDREDGYTF
cdr3_nt: TGTGCCCCTCGGGACAGGGAGGATGGCTACACCTTC

v_call: TRBV19
j_call: TRBJ1-3
d_call: NA
clone_size: NA
cdr3_aa: CASSLGRSAGNTIYF
cdr3_nt: TGTGCCAGTAGTCTGGGCAGGTCGGCTGGAAACACCATATATTTT

v_call: TRBV4-3
j_call: TRBJ2-2
d_call: TRBD2
clone_size: NA
cdr3_aa: CASSQDGGAGELFF
cdr3_nt: TGCGCCAGCAGCCAAGATGGGGGGGCCGGGGAGCTGTTTTTT

v_call: TRBV18
j_call: TRBJ1-4
d_call: TRBD1
clone_size: NA
cdr3_aa: CASSPQGATNEKLFF
cdr3_nt: TGTGCCAGCTCACCGCAGGGGGCGACTAATGAAAAACTGTTTTTT

v_call: TRBV5-4
j_call: TRBJ2-7
d_call: TRBD1
clone_size: NA
cdr3_aa: CASSTGTGGYEQYF
cdr3_nt: TGTGCCAGCAGCACCGGGACAGGGGGATACGAGCAGTACTTC

v_call: TRBV7-2
j_call: TRBJ2-5
d_call: NA
clone_size: NA
cdr3_aa: CASSLQKKTQYF
cdr3_nt: TGTGCCAGCAGCTTACAGAAAAAGACCCAGTACTTC

v_call: TRBV29-1
j_call: TRBJ2-7
d_call: TRBD1
clone_size: NA
cdr3_aa: CSVGQGERYEQYF
cdr3_nt: TGCAGCGTCGGACAGGGGGAAAGATACGAGCAGTACTTC

v_call: TRBV4-1
j_call: TRBJ2-5
d_call: NA
clone_size: NA
cdr3_aa: CASSQGRGEETQYF
cdr3_nt: TGCGCCAGCAGCCAAGGGCGCGGGGAAGAGACCCAGTACTTC

v_call: TRBV7-3
j_call: TRBJ1-3
d_call: TRBD1
clone_size: NA
cdr3_aa: CASSTGQGYGNTIYF
cdr3_nt: TGTGCCAGCAGCACGGGACAGGGGTATGGAAACACCATATATTTT

v_call: TRBV11-2
j_call: TRBJ1-2
d_call: NA
clone_size: NA
cdr3_aa: CASSITGGVGYGYTF
cdr3_nt: TGTGCCAGCAGCATCACGGGAGGGGTTGGCTATGGCTACACCTTC

v_call: TRBV11-3
j_call: TRBJ2-1
d_call: TRBD2
clone_size: NA
cdr3_aa: CASSLVLAGGPNEQFF
cdr3_nt: TGTGCCAGCAGCTTAGTCCTAGCGGGGGGGCCAAATGAGCAGTTCTTC

v_call: TRBV5-4
j_call: TRBJ2-3
d_call: TRBD1
clone_size: NA
cdr3_aa: CASSNRDRYTDTQYF
cdr3_nt: TGTGCCAGCAGCAACCGGGACAGGTACACAGATACGCAGTATTTT

v_call: TRBV19
j_call: TRBJ2-7
d_call: NA
clone_size: NA
cdr3_aa: CASSMGSYEQYF
cdr3_nt: TGTGCCAGTAGTATGGGCAGCTACGAGCAGTACTTC

v_call: TRBV24-1
j_call: TRBJ2-1
d_call: NA
clone_size: NA
cdr3_aa: CATSEVGDSSYNEQFF
cdr3_nt: TGTGCCACCAGTGAAGTCGGGGATAGCTCCTACAATGAGCAGTTCTTC

v_call: TRBV5-5
j_call: TRBJ1-2
d_call: NA
clone_size: NA
cdr3_aa: CASSKGAKGYTF
cdr3_nt: TGTGCCAGCAGCAAGGGAGCCAAAGGCTACACCTTC

v_call: TRBV27
j_call: TRBJ2-1
d_call: NA
clone_size: NA
cdr3_aa: CASSLFRTGDFYNEQFF
cdr3_nt: TGTGCCAGCAGTCTCTTCCGAACTGGGGACTTTTACAATGAGCAGTTCTTC

v_call: TRBV30
j_call: TRBJ2-7
d_call: NA
clone_size: NA
cdr3_aa: CAWNGGTYEQYF
cdr3_nt: TGTGCCTGGAACGGGGGAACCTACGAGCAGTACTTC